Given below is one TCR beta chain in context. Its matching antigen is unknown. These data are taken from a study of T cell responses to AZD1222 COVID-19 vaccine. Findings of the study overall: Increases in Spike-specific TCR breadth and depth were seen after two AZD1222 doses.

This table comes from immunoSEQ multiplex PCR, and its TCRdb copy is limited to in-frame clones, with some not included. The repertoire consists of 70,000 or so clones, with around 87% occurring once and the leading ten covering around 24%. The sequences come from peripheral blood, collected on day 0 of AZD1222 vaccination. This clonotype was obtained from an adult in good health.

This CDR3 reads CASSPPGGTDTQYF. CDR3 DNA: TGTGCCAGCTCACCACCAGGTGGCACAGATACGCAGTATTTT. The V gene is TRBV18, the J gene TRBJ2-3; D remains ambiguous. The germline gives CDR1 KGHSH, CDR2 LQKENI. The CDR3 loop spans 14 amino acids. V gave up 0 bases and J gave up 1 base, with 5 bases separating them.